This TCR beta chain comes out of a study of blood T cell repertoires in COVID-19. There are 14 residues in the CDR3. Germline CDR1 SGHVS, CDR2 FQNEAQ. V was clipped by 5 bases and J by 8 bases; unmatched bases: 8. The method was immunoSEQ multiplex PCR; TCRdb's version includes in-frame clones alone and lacks a portion of them. The top ten clones hold roughly 12% of a sample with some 200,000 clones, around 81% of them seen once. The chain recombines TRBV7-8 with TRBJ1-3; TRBD1 matches at 8 bases. Sequenced sample: peripheral blood. The clonotype comes from an elderly woman with COVID-19, enrolled during active disease. The CDR3 region is CASSTGQGADTIYF. CDR3 sequence (DNA): TGTGCCAGCAGCACCGGACAGGGCGCGGACACCATATATTTT.